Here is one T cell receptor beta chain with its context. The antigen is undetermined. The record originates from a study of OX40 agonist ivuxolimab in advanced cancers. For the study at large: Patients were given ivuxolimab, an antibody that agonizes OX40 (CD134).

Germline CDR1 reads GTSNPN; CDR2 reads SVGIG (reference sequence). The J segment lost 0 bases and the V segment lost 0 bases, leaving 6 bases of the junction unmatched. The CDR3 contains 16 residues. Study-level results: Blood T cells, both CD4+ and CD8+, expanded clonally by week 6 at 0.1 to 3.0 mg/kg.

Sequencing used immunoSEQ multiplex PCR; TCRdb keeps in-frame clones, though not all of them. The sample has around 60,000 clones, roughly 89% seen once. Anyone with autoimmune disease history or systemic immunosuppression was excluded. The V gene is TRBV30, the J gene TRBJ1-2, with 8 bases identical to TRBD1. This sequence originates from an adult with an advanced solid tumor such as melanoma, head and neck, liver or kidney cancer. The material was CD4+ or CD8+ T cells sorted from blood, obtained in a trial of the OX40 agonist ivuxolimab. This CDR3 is CAWSVTGQEPNYGYTF. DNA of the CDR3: TGTGCCTGGAGTGTAACGGGACAGGAGCCTAACTATGGCTACACCTTC.